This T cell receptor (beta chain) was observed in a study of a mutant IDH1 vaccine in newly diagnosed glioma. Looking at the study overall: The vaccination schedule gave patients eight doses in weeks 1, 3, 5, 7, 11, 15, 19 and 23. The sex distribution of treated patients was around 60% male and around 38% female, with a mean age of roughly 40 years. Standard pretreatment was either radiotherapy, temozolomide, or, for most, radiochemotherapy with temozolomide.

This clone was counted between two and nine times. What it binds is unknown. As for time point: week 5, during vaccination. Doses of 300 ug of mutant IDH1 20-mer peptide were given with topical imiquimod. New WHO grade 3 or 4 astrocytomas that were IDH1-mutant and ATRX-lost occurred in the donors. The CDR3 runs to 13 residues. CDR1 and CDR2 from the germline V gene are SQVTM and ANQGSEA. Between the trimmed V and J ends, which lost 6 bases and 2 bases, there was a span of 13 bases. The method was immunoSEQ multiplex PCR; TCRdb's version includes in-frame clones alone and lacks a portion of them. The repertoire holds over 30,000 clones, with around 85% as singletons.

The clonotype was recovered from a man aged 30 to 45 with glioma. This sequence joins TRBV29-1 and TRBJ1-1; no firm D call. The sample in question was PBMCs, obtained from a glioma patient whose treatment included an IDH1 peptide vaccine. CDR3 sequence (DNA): TGCAGCGTACTCGATACACTCAACACTGAAGCTTTCTTT. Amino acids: CSVLDTLNTEAFF.